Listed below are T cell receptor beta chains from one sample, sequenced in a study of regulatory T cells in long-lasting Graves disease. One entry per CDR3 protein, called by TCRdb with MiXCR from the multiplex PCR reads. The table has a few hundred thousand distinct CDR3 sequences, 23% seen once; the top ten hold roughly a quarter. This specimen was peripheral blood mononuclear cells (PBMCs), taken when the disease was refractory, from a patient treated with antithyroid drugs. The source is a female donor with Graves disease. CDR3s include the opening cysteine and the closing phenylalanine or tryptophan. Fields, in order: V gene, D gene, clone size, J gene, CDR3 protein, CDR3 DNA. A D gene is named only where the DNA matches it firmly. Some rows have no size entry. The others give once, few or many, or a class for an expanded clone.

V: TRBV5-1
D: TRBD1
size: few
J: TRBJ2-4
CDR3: CASSWDSQAKNIQYF
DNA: TGCGCCAGCAGTTGGGACAGTCAAGCCAAAAACATTCAGTACTTC

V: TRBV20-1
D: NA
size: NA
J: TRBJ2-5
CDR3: CSAKGGRAQQETQYF
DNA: TGCAGTGCTAAGGGGGGAAGGGCACAACAAGAGACCCAGTACTTC

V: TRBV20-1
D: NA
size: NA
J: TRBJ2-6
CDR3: CSAPSGTDSGANVLTF
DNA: TGCAGTGCGCCGTCCGGGACGGACTCTGGGGCCAACGTCCTGACTTTC

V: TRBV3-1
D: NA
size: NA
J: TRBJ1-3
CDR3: CASSQGEDTIYF
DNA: TGTGCCAGCAGCCAGGGTGAGGACACCATATATTTT

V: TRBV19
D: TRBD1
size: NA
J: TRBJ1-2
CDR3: CASSIATRIQGTDYGYTF
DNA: TGTGCCAGTAGTATAGCCACGCGGATACAGGGGACCGACTATGGCTACACCTTC

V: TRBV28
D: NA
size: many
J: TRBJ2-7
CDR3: CASSSIQGYEQYF
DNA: TGTGCCAGCAGTTCAATTCAGGGCTACGAGCAGTACTTC

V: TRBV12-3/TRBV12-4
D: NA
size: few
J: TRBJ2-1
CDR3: CASSFHTVRSYNEQFF
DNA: TGTGCCAGCAGTTTCCATACAGTCCGCTCCTACAATGAGCAGTTCTTC

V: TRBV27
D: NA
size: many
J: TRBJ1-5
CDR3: CASSERLGRNQPQHF
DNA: TGTGCCAGCAGCGAAAGATTGGGAAGGAATCAGCCCCAGCATTTT

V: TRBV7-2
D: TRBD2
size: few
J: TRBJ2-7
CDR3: CASSLARGLAAYEQYF
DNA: TGTGCCAGCAGCTTAGCTCGGGGACTAGCAGCCTACGAGCAGTACTTC

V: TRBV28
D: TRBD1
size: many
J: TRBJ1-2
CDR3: CASSPRDRALYGYTF
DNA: TGTGCCAGCAGCCCCCGGGACAGGGCTCTCTATGGCTACACCTTC

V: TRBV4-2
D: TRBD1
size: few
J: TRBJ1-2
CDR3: CASSHPPTGVGYGYTF
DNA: TGTGCCAGCAGCCATCCCCCGACAGGGGTAGGCTATGGCTACACCTTC

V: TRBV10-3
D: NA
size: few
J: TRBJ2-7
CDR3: CAISESYPTYEQYF
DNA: TGTGCCATCAGTGAGTCCTACCCTACCTACGAGCAGTACTTC

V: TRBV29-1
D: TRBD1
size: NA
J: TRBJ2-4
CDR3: CSVYRQGGKNIQYF
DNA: TGCAGCGTTTACCGACAGGGCGGCAAAAACATTCAGTACTTC

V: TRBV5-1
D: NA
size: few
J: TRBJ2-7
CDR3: CASSGGASGEQYF
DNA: TGCGCCAGCAGCGGGGGGGCGAGCGGCGAGCAGTACTTC

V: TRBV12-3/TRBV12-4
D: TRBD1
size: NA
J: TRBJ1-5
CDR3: CASKQQGTTSNQPQHF
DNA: TGTGCCAGCAAGCAACAGGGGACAACGAGCAATCAGCCCCAGCATTTT

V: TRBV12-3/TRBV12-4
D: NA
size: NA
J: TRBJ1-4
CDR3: CASSSAGGGVEKLFF
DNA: TGTGCCAGCAGCTCTGCCGGGGGGGGGGTAGAAAAACTGTTTTTT

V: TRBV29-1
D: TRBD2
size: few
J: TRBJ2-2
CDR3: CSVGTSGFANTGELFF
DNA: TGCAGCGTTGGGACTAGCGGGTTCGCGAACACCGGGGAGCTGTTTTTT

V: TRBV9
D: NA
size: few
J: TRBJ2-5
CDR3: CASSVSHGSLQETQYF
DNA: TGTGCCAGCAGCGTAAGTCACGGGAGCCTCCAAGAGACCCAGTACTTC

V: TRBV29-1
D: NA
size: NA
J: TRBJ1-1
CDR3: CSVAGRAFTEAFF
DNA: TGCAGCGTTGCGGGCAGGGCTTTCACTGAAGCTTTCTTT

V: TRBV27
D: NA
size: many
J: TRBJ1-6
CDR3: CASSSLRQDINSPLHF
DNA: TGTGCCAGCAGTTCCCTACGACAGGACATTAATTCACCCCTCCACTTT

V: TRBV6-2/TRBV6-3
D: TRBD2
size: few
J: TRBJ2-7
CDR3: CASSYRTRADEQYF
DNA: TGTGCCAGCAGTTACCGGACTAGAGCTGACGAGCAGTACTTC

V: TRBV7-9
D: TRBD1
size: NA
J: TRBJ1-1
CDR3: CASSLVTPGQSLRNTEAFF
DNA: TGTGCCAGCAGCTTGGTGACTCCGGGACAGAGTTTAAGGAACACTGAAGCTTTCTTT

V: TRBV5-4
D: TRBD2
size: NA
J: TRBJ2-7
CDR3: CASSPWRAGREQYF
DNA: TGTGCCAGCAGCCCTTGGCGAGCGGGACGGGAGCAGTACTTC

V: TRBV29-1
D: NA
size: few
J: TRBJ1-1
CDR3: CSVEATGNTEAFF
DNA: TGCAGCGTTGAGGCGACAGGGAACACTGAAGCTTTCTTT

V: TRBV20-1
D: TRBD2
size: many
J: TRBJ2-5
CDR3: CSARVGEGRETQYF
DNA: TGCAGTGCTAGAGTGGGGGAGGGCCGAGAGACCCAGTACTTC

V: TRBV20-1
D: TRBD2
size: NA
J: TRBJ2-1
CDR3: CSARESAGGNEQFF
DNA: TGCAGTGCTAGAGAGTCAGCGGGAGGCAATGAGCAGTTCTTC

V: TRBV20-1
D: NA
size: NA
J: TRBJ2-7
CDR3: CSARRRDSSYEQYF
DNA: TGCAGTGCTAGGAGGCGGGATAGTTCCTACGAGCAGTACTTC

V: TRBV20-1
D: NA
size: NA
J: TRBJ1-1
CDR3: CSARGLGNTETFF
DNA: TGCAGTGCTCGAGGACTGGGGAACACTGAAACTTTCTTT

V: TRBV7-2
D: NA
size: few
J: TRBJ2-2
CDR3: CASSTLVSGVYTGELFF
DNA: TGTGCCAGCAGCACATTAGTGTCGGGAGTTTATACCGGGGAGCTGTTTTTT

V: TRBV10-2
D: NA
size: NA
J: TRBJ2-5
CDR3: CASSEIAAPGETQYF
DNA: TGCGCCAGCAGTGAGATAGCGGCCCCTGGGGAGACCCAGTACTTC

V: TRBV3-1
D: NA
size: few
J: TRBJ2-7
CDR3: CASSQLEGERGYEQYF
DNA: TGTGCCAGCAGCCAACTTGAGGGAGAAAGAGGCTACGAGCAGTACTTC

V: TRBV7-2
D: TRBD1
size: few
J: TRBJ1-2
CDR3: CASSLSTGVHYGYTF
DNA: TGTGCCAGCAGCTTATCGACAGGGGTCCACTATGGCTACACCTTC

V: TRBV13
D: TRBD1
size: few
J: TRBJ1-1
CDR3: CASSLEQGKAEAFF
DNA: TGTGCCAGCAGCTTAGAACAGGGGAAGGCTGAAGCTTTCTTT

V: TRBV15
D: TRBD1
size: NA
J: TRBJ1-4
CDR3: CATSPGQVTSTNEKLFF
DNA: TGTGCCACCAGCCCAGGACAGGTGACCTCAACTAATGAAAAACTGTTTTTT

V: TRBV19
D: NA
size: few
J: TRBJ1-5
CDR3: CASSSQGGDNQPQHF
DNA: TGTGCCAGTAGTAGCCAAGGAGGGGACAATCAGCCCCAGCATTTT

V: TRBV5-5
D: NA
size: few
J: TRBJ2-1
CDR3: CASTLAGRGSYNEQFF
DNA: TGTGCCAGCACCCTGGCGGGTCGGGGCTCCTACAATGAGCAGTTCTTC

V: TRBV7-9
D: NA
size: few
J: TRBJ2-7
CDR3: CASSYTGTPYEQYF
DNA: TGTGCCAGCAGCTACACCGGGACTCCATACGAGCAGTACTTC

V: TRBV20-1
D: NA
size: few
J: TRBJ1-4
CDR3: CSARDDAGGKLFF
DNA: TGCAGTGCTAGAGATGACGCGGGGGGGAAACTGTTTTTT

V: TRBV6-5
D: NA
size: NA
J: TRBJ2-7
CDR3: CASSYQGSPPYEQYF
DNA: TGTGCCAGCAGTTATCAGGGATCCCCCCCCTACGAGCAGTACTTC

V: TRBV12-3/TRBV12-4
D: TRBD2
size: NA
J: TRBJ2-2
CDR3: CASRGGDHTGELFF
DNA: TGTGCCAGCAGGGGGGGGGATCACACCGGGGAGCTGTTTTTT

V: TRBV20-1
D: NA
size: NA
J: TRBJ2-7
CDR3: CSARERDTYEQYF
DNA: TGCAGTGCTAGAGAGCGGGATACCTACGAGCAGTACTTC

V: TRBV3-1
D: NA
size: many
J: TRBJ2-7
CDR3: CASSVGGYEQYF
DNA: TGTGCCAGCAGTGTAGGCGGGTACGAGCAGTACTTC

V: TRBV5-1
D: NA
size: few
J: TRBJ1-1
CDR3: CASSLADGGEAFF
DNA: TGCGCCAGCAGCTTGGCGGACGGGGGAGAAGCTTTCTTT

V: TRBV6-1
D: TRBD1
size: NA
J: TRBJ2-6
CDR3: CASSQTSTGVSGANVLTF
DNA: TGTGCCAGCAGTCAAACATCGACAGGGGTCTCTGGGGCCAACGTCCTGACTTTC

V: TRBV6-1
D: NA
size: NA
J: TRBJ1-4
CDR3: CASSIGGHKLFF
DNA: TGTGCCAGCAGCATTGGGGGTCATAAACTGTTTTTT

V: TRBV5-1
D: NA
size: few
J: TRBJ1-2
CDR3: CASSSLGGYGYTF
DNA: TGCGCCAGCAGCTCATTGGGGGGGTACGGCTACACCTTC

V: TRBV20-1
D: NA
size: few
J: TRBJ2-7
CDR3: CSARPLGWTRGPLDEQYF
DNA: TGCAGTGCTAGACCCCTTGGTTGGACTCGGGGCCCCTTGGACGAGCAGTACTTC

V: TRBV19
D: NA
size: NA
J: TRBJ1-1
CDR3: CASTPLVVGSEAFF
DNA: TGTGCCAGTACCCCGCTTGTCGTTGGTTCTGAAGCTTTCTTT

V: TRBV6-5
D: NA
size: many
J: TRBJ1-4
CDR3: CASSYNRQFNEKLFF
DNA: TGTGCCAGCAGTTACAATCGACAGTTTAATGAAAAACTGTTTTTT

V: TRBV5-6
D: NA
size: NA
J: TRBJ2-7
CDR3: CASSPRDFYEQYF
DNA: TGTGCCAGCAGCCCGAGGGACTTCTACGAGCAGTACTTC

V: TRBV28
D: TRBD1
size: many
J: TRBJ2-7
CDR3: CASRTGLGSYEQYF
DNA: TGTGCCAGCAGGACAGGGTTAGGGTCCTACGAGCAGTACTTC

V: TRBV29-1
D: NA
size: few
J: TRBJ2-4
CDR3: CSARTVVKNIQYF
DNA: TGCAGCGCCCGGACAGTAGTCAAAAACATTCAGTACTTC

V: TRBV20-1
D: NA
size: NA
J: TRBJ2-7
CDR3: CSARLIEYGYEQYF
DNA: TGCAGTGCTAGACTTATAGAATACGGGTACGAGCAGTACTTC

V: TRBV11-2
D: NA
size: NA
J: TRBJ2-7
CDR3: CASSVTRRTLNSYEQYF
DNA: TGTGCCAGCAGTGTTACCCGCCGGACTCTAAACTCCTACGAGCAGTACTTC